Listed here are 32 T cell receptor beta chains from one sample, sequenced in a study of T-cell memory formation after mild COVID-19. One entry per CDR3 protein results from TCRdb running MiXCR on the 5' RACE reads. The sample has over 150,000 distinct CDR3 sequences; roughly 23% are singletons. The sample taken for sequencing was PBMCs or a T cell subset sorted from them (not recorded which). The receptors derive from an adult woman who had mild COVID-19 (a few samples of this study predate the infection). Cell type and time point are not known.

This clonotype has a single count. V and J are TRBV10-3 and TRBJ1-3; maybe TRBD1 (6 bases). Trimming left V 7 bases short and J 0 bases short, with 16 bases between. The CDR3 extends over 16 amino acids. Germline assignment: CDR1 ENHRY and CDR2 SYGVKD. This chain's CDR3 is CAITSITGSSGNTIYF. The CDR3 DNA follows: TGTGCCATCACCTCGATAACAGGGAGCTCTGGAAACACCATATATTTT.

In this sample, this clonotype turned up a few times. The chain uses TRBV29-1 and TRBJ2-3; 8 bases line up with TRBD2. CDR3 length equals 14 residues. Germline lookup yields CDR1 SQVTM and CDR2 ANQGSEA. With V trimmed by 1 base and J by 5 bases, 5 bases remained unmatched. The CDR3 loop is CSVEGRGERDTQYF. CDR3 nucleotides: TGCAGCGTTGAAGGGCGGGGGGAACGAGATACGCAGTATTTT.

The chain links TRBV12-3 or TRBV12-4 to TRBJ2-7, with 8 bases lining up with TRBD1. With V trimmed by 3 bases and J by 4 bases, 5 bases remained unmatched. The CDR3 totals 14 residues. The chain's CDR3 is CASSLGQVRYEQYF. In nucleotides, the CDR3 is TGTGCCAGCAGTTTGGGACAGGTACGGTACGAGCAGTACTTC.

J is TRBJ2-5 and V is TRBV12-3 or TRBV12-4, with no clear D. Trimming took 0 bases from V and 4 from J, leaving 12 bases between them. The CDR3 is made up of 15 amino acids. The chain's CDR3 is CASSLAWTNPETQYF. The CDR3, as DNA: TGTGCCAGCAGTTTAGCTTGGACCAACCCAGAGACCCAGTACTTC.

The count of this clonotype is one. This chain connects TRBV7-9 to TRBJ1-1; 9 positions agree with TRBD1. The CDR3 consists of 17 residues. Germline V gene lookup returns CDR1 SEHNR and CDR2 FQNEAQ (reference sequence). Losses at the gene ends were 5 bases for V and 4 bases for J; bases not matched to a gene: 14. CDR3 in DNA: TGTGCCAGCAGCCTCCCCACCGGGACAGGGAGAGGCACTGAAGCTTTCTTT. Protein sequence: CASSLPTGTGRGTEAFF.

J is TRBJ2-1 and V is TRBV12-5; the D is unclear. V was pared by 0 bases and J by 3 bases, with 9 bases between. Germline values: CDR1 LGHNT, CDR2 FRNRAP. The CDR3 runs to 15 residues. The CDR3 reads CASGLVSAFYNEQFF. The CDR3 DNA is TGTGCTAGTGGTTTGGTCTCCGCCTTCTACAATGAGCAGTTCTTC.

The V call is TRBV6-5, the J call TRBJ1-2; D gene unclear. CDR3 length: 16 residues. V was trimmed by 6 bases and J by 5 bases, leaving 22 bases between them. The germline V gene encodes CDR1 MNHEY and CDR2 SVGAGI. The CDR3 DNA follows: TGTGCCAGCAGCCCTTTGGGAGGCTTTTCTTTTTATGGCTACACCTTC. Amino acid sequence: CASSPLGGFSFYGYTF.

V and J are TRBV7-3 and TRBJ2-1; 11 bases agree with TRBD2. The V segment lost 8 bases and the J segment 8 bases; nucleotides outside the gene matches: 8. Germline CDR1 is SGHTA and CDR2 is FQGTGA. The CDR3 totals 14 residues. The CDR3 DNA reads as TGTGCCAGCGCACTAGCGGGGGTAAGCGATGAGCAGTTCTTC. This encodes CASALAGVSDEQFF.

The chain employs TRBV9 and TRBJ2-7; D perhaps matches TRBD2 (6 bases). Germline CDR1 reads SGDLS; CDR2 reads YYNGEE. Trimming removed 10 bases from V and 4 bases from J, with 12 bases in between. The CDR3 has 11 amino acids. The CDR3 loop is CALFGGYEQYF. For the CDR3, the DNA is TGTGCCCTTTTCGGAGGGTACGAGCAGTACTTC.

There are a few counts of this clonotype. This chain connects TRBV7-2 to TRBJ1-5; tentatively, D is TRBD1 (6 bases). The length of the CDR3 is 15 residues. The V and J ends lost 1 base and 3 bases respectively, with 10 bases between them. CDR1 SGHTA and CDR2 FQGNSA come from the germline V gene. The CDR3 bases are TGTGCCAGCAGCTTAGGAACAGGGAACAATCAGCCCCAGCATTTT. Translated, it gives CASSLGTGNNQPQHF.

This clonotype was counted only a few times. The V gene is TRBV7-2, the J gene TRBJ2-1; TRBD2 matches 12 bases. Germline trimming cut 5 bases from V and 0 bases from J; bases unmatched to any gene: 11. The CDR3 totals 19 residues. Per the germline V gene, CDR1 is SGHTA and CDR2 is FQGNSA. The chain's CDR3 is CASSRLAGVWWVSYNEQFF. The DNA of the CDR3 is TGTGCCAGCAGCCGACTAGCGGGGGTATGGTGGGTCTCCTACAATGAGCAGTTCTTC.

This clonotype was observed a handful of times. The gene calls are TRBV7-9 and TRBJ2-7; D perhaps matches TRBD2 (5 bases). The germline V gene has CDR1 SEHNR and CDR2 FQNEAQ (reference sequence). Trimming cost V 8 bases and J 4 bases, with 9 bases left between them. The length of the CDR3 is 11 residues. CDR3 in amino acids: CASSTGYEQYF. Here the CDR3 DNA reads TGTGCCAGCTCAACGGGGTACGAGCAGTACTTC.

This clonotype was seen many times. V usage is TRBV7-2 and J usage is TRBJ2-3; D gene ambiguous. The germline V and J ends were trimmed by 5 bases and 3 bases, with 15 bases remaining between them. The CDR3 is 15 residues long. In germline, CDR1 is SGHTA, CDR2 FQGNSA. CDR3 bases: TGTGCCAGCAGCCCCCCACTCCGTGGGACAGATACGCAGTATTTT. This encodes CASSPPLRGTDTQYF.

A few counts support this clonotype. This chain joins TRBV19 and TRBJ2-1, with D maybe TRBD2 (5 bases). The germline V gene encodes CDR1 LNHDA and CDR2 SQIVND (reference sequence). V lost 5 bases to trimming and J lost 0 bases, with 8 bases between them. This CDR3 is built from 14 residues. CDR3 in amino acids: CASSYEGSYNEQFF. In nucleotides, the CDR3 is TGTGCCAGTAGTTACGAGGGCTCCTACAATGAGCAGTTCTTC.

This clonotype has only a few counts. DNA for the CDR3: TGTGCCAGTAGTATTCCGACAGCCTTGAGGAATCAGCCCCAGCATTTT. Amino acids: CASSIPTALRNQPQHF. The rearrangement links TRBV19 to TRBJ1-5; TRBD1 is a possible D gene (5 bases). The CDR3 runs 16 residues. V shed 3 bases and J shed 4 bases, with 16 bases lying between them. The germline gives CDR1 LNHDA, CDR2 SQIVND (reference sequence).

V usage is TRBV9 and J usage is TRBJ2-3; 9 bases map to TRBD1. The CDR3 spans 15 residues. Looked up from germline, CDR1 is SGDLS and CDR2 is YYNGEE. V was clipped by 2 bases and J by 5 bases; unmatched bases: 6. CDR3 in DNA: TGTGCCAGCAGCGTTTCCGGGACAGGGATAGATACGCAGTATTTT. Amino acids: CASSVSGTGIDTQYF. The full variable domain, with the rest looked up from reference TRBV9 and TRBJ2-3, is DSGVTQTPKHLITATGQRVTLRCSPRSGDLSVYWYQQSLDQGLQFLIQYYNGEERAKGNILERFSAQQFPDLHSELNLSSLELGDSALYFCASSVSGTGIDTQYFGPGTRLTVL.

This clonotype was recorded a few times. The chain combines TRBV16 with TRBJ1-5; D is perhaps TRBD1 (5 bases). Trimming stripped 5 bases from V and 0 bases from J, with 14 bases between. The CDR3 is made up of 16 amino acids. Germline values: CDR1 KGHSY, CDR2 FQNENV. CDR3 sequence: CASSTDSPFSNQPQHF. CDR3 sequence (DNA): TGTGCCAGCAGCACAGACAGTCCTTTTAGCAATCAGCCCCAGCATTTT.

This clonotype was picked up a small number of times. In DNA form, the CDR3 reads TGTGCCAGCAGCTTAGCCTCAGGGCGCTCCTACGAGCAGTACTTC. This encodes CASSLASGRSYEQYF. The chain uses TRBV7-6 and TRBJ2-7; a weak D match, TRBD1 (5 bases). With 0 bases removed from V and 0 bases from J, the gap between germline ends came to 9 bases. The CDR3 covers 15 residues. The germline gives CDR1 SGHVS, CDR2 FNYEAQ.

V usage is TRBV7-3 and J usage is TRBJ2-1, with D perhaps matching TRBD2 (6 bases). Germline V CDR1 and CDR2: SGHTA, FQGTGA. The CDR3 extends over 18 amino acids. Deletions cut 0 bases from V and 3 bases from J, with 18 bases between. The CDR3 sequence: CASSLTGTPYGLYNEQFF. The CDR3 DNA sequence: TGTGCCAGCAGCTTAACAGGGACTCCCTATGGGCTCTACAATGAGCAGTTCTTC.

This chain uses TRBV12-3 or TRBV12-4 with TRBJ2-7; 7 positions match TRBD1. The J segment lost 6 bases and the V segment lost 5 bases, leaving 7 bases of the junction unmatched. The CDR3 spans 13 residues. The CDR3 is CASSAGTVTEQYF. CDR3 in DNA: TGTGCCAGCAGTGCAGGGACAGTCACCGAGCAGTACTTC.

This clonotype was detected a few times. This CDR3 reads CSVSGTGGFSYQETQYF. The CDR3 coding sequence is TGCAGCGTCTCCGGGACAGGGGGTTTTTCGTACCAAGAGACCCAGTACTTC. The rearrangement links TRBV29-1 to TRBJ2-5, with 11 nucleotides matching TRBD1. There are 17 residues in the CDR3. Germline-derived CDR1 and CDR2 are SQVTM and ANQGSEA. J was trimmed by 0 bases and V by 6 bases; bases with no gene match: 12.

This clonotype was found many times. The J gene is TRBJ1-1, the V gene TRBV24-1; 7 nucleotides align to TRBD1. The CDR3 runs 13 residues. J was trimmed by 4 bases and V by 4 bases; bases with no gene match: 2. Germline values: CDR1 KGHDR, CDR2 SFDVKD. The DNA for the CDR3 is TGTGCCACCAGTGACCACAGGGGCACTGAAGCTTTCTTT. It codes for CATSDHRGTEAFF.

The chain combines TRBV9 with TRBJ2-5, with 9 bases matching TRBD2. CDR3 size: 15 residues. Germline trimming cut 3 bases from V and 4 bases from J; bases unmatched to any gene: 7. From germline, CDR1 is SGDLS and CDR2 YYNGEE. The CDR3 spells CASSATGRGGETQYF. The CDR3, as DNA: TGTGCCAGCAGCGCCACAGGGCGGGGGGGAGAGACCCAGTACTTC.

This clonotype has just a few counts. The chain employs TRBV3-1 and TRBJ1-1; D is possibly TRBD1 (5 bases). With 3 bases removed from V and 7 bases from J, the gap between germline ends came to 18 bases. CDR3 length equals 15 residues. Germline V CDR1 and CDR2: LGHDT, YNNKEL (reference sequence). CDR3 DNA sequence: TGTGCCAGCAGCCACTCAAGTAGGAGACAGATTGAAGCTTTCTTT. Encoded protein: CASSHSSRRQIEAFF.

The table lists this clonotype with a few counts. This chain joins TRBV5-1 and TRBJ2-2; 7 bases are a match to TRBD1. This CDR3 is 15 amino acids long. V dropped 3 bases and J dropped 7; count of bases not matched to a gene: 9. Germline V gene lookup returns CDR1 SGHRS and CDR2 YFSETQ. As DNA, the CDR3 is TGCGCCAGCAGCTCGCCTAGACAGGGCGACGGGGAGCTGTTTTTT. It is translated as CASSSPRQGDGELFF.

In its sample, this clonotype was seen a few times. The chain uses TRBV9 and TRBJ2-3; 11 bases map to TRBD1. The CDR3 is made up of 18 amino acids. V was clipped by 3 bases and J by 4 bases; unmatched bases: 13. Germline CDR1 and CDR2: SGDLS and YYNGEE. The CDR3 is CASSGLYRDRGDPDTQYF. DNA of the CDR3: TGTGCCAGCAGCGGGCTCTACAGGGACAGGGGGGACCCAGATACGCAGTATTTT.

The rearrangement joins TRBV7-6 to TRBJ2-1; D uncertain. Per the germline V gene, CDR1 is SGHVS and CDR2 is FNYEAQ. The CDR3 has 14 amino acids. Between the trimmed V and J ends, which lost 2 bases and 6 bases, there was a span of 11 bases. The CDR3 nucleotides are TGTGCCAGCAGCTTACCCCAGCTCGGCAATGAGCAGTTCTTC. Translated: CASSLPQLGNEQFF.

Only a few counts were recorded for this clonotype. This chain joins TRBV4-2 and TRBJ1-1; D unresolved. V shed 1 base and J shed 6 bases, with 9 bases lying between them. Germline assignment: CDR1 LGHNA and CDR2 YNFKEQ. The CDR3 has 13 amino acids. The CDR3 loop reads CASSQGLGAEAFF. CDR3 sequence (DNA): TGTGCCAGCAGCCAAGGCCTCGGAGCTGAAGCTTTCTTT.

This clonotype was detected a few times. The V call is TRBV10-3, the J call TRBJ2-7; D is possibly TRBD2 (6 bases). Germline V gives CDR1 ENHRY, CDR2 SYGVKD. The CDR3 is made up of 14 amino acids. The ends were cut back, 5 bases at V and 6 bases at J, with 17 bases in the middle. The CDR3: CAISSGPREIEQYF. The CDR3 DNA reads TGTGCCATCAGTTCCGGGCCCCGGGAGATCGAGCAGTACTTC.

The rearrangement links TRBV5-8 to TRBJ2-1, with D possibly being TRBD2 (7 bases). The CDR3 is made up of 18 amino acids. Trimming cost V 6 bases and J 0 bases, with 22 bases left between them. Germline V gene sequence: CDR1 SGHTS, CDR2 YDEGEE. The CDR3 coding sequence is TGTGCCAGCACCGCCCGTAGGGGGAGGGTTAGCTCCTACAATGAGCAGTTCTTC. Its translation is CASTARRGRVSSYNEQFF.

This clonotype occurred a few times. This sequence joins TRBV28 and TRBJ2-7; 12 positions match TRBD2. The CDR3 spans 17 residues. The J segment lost 3 bases and the V segment lost 3 bases, leaving 9 bases of the junction unmatched. CDR1 and CDR2 (germline): MDHEN, SYDVKM. CDR3 in amino acids: CASSFSRTSGNSYEQYF. The CDR3 DNA is TGTGCCAGCAGTTTTTCTCGGACTAGCGGGAACAGCTACGAGCAGTACTTC.

The CDR3 here is CASSPGTGETYEQYF. The CDR3 DNA reads TGCGCCAGCAGCCCTGGGACAGGGGAAACCTACGAGCAGTACTTC. V usage is TRBV5-1 and J usage is TRBJ2-7; TRBD1 matches at 10 bases. CDR3 length: 15 residues. Germline lookup yields CDR1 SGHRS and CDR2 YFSETQ. V was clipped by 4 bases and J by 2 bases; unmatched bases: 6.